These 23 T cell receptor beta chains were all obtained from the same sample, sequenced in a study of blood T cell repertoires in COVID-19. TCRdb keeps only in-frame clones here, not all; method: immunoSEQ multiplex PCR. Here the sample spans about 220,000 clones, 70% to 90% being singletons. The sample taken for sequencing was PBMCs or T cells enriched from blood (not recorded which). All receptors come from a woman aged 40 to 50 with acute COVID-19.

The chain carries TRBV5-4 and TRBJ1-2; 8 bases agree with TRBD1. The junction had 12 bases not matched to a gene; V was cut back by 4 bases and J by 4 bases. Germline V gives CDR1 SGHNT, CDR2 YYREEE (reference sequence). The length of the CDR3 is 16 residues. The CDR3 loop is CASSPGQGWGGYGYTF. The CDR3 DNA is TGTGCCAGCAGCCCAGGACAGGGATGGGGGGGCTATGGCTACACCTTC.

In this sample, this clone turned up once. The V and J genes are TRBV7-2 and TRBJ2-1; D gene ambiguous. This CDR3 has 15 amino acids. The V and J ends lost 3 bases and 0 bases respectively, with 9 bases between them. CDR1 SGHTA and CDR2 FQGNSA come from the germline V gene. The chain's CDR3 is CASSFLRSSYNEQFF. The DNA of the CDR3 is TGTGCCAGCAGCTTCCTGAGAAGCTCCTACAATGAGCAGTTCTTC.

This rearrangement joins TRBV5-1 to TRBJ2-3; D unclear. Germline V CDR1 and CDR2: SGHRS, YFSETQ. Trimming stripped 0 bases from V and 0 bases from J, with 11 bases between. The CDR3 has 16 residues. In nucleotides, the CDR3 is TGCGCCAGCAGCTTGGGGGTCCAGGTCAGCACAGATACGCAGTATTTT. Translated: CASSLGVQVSTDTQYF.

Worth noting for this clone: Relative to the germline gene, one junction end is altered; a read error may explain this. The chain combines TRBV10-1 with TRBJ2-3; the match to TRBD2 covers 8 bases. The CDR3 consists of 16 residues. Germline loops: CDR1 WNHNN, CDR2 SYGVQD (reference sequence). For the CDR3, the DNA is TGCGCCAGCAGCGAGTCGGGACTAGGTGGTACAGATACGCAGTATTTT. Translated, it gives CASSESGLGGTDTQYF.

The J gene is TRBJ2-7, the V gene TRBV5-1, with 7 bases that match TRBD2. J was trimmed by 4 bases and V by 0 bases; bases with no gene match: 4. The CDR3 is 14 residues long. Germline values: CDR1 SGHRS, CDR2 YFSETQ. The CDR3 loop is CASSLGSGGYEQYV. Here the CDR3 DNA reads TGCGCCAGCAGCTTGGGTTCGGGAGGTTACGAGCAGTACGTC.

The V and J genes are TRBV7-6 and TRBJ2-5; TRBD2 agrees at 8 bases. The V and J ends lost 5 bases and 5 bases, in that order; junction bases with no gene match: 10. Per the germline V gene, CDR1 is SGHVS and CDR2 is FNYEAQ. The CDR3 sequence is 15 residues long. The chain's CDR3 is CASSRSLPGGETQYF. For the CDR3, the DNA is TGTGCCAGCAGCAGATCCCTTCCGGGGGGGGAGACCCAGTACTTC. Supplemented by reference TRBV7-6 and TRBJ2-5, the full variable domain reads GAGVSQSPRYKVTKRGQDVALRCDPISGHVSLYWYRQALGQGPEFLTYFNYEAQQDKSGLPNDRFSAERPEGSISTLTIQRTEQRDSAMYRCASSRSLPGGETQYFGPGTRLLVL.

The chain links TRBV3-1 (or the pseudogene TRBV3-2) to TRBJ2-3, with D uncertain. Germline loops: CDR1 LGHDT, CDR2 YNNKEL (reference sequence). The CDR3 is made up of 15 amino acids. V was shortened by 4 bases and J by 2 bases, with 13 bases between the two germline ends. The CDR3 region has the DNA TGTGCCAGCAGCCTCCGAGACAAGTTCACAGATACGCAGTATTTT. This sequence encodes CASSLRDKFTDTQYF.

The rearrangement links TRBV6-5 to TRBJ1-1, with 9 bases fitting TRBD1. The CDR3 has 14 residues. V lost 6 bases, J lost 1 base, and 3 bases stayed unmatched. Germline CDR1 and CDR2: MNHEY and SVGAGI. The CDR3 spells CASRGTGPNTEAFF. The CDR3 bases are TGTGCCAGCAGGGGGACAGGGCCGAACACTGAAGCTTTCTTT.

This clone appeared once. V gene TRBV5-6 combines with J gene TRBJ2-3; the D gene is possibly TRBD1 (6 bases). Germline-derived CDR1 and CDR2 are SGHDT and YYEEEE. With 2 bases removed from V and 2 bases from J, the gap between germline ends came to 9 bases. There are 14 residues in the CDR3. The CDR3 region has the DNA TGTGCCAGCAGCTTTGGACAGAACACAGATACGCAGTATTTT. This translates into CASSFGQNTDTQYF.

This clone was seen just once. V gene TRBV7-6 combines with J gene TRBJ2-2; 14 nucleotides agree with TRBD2. The CDR3 is 17 amino acids. The V gene end was trimmed by 5 bases and the J gene end by 6 bases; junction bases not matched to a gene: 8. CDR1 is SGHVS, CDR2 FNYEAQ, per germline. This chain's CDR3 is CASSPAGLAGVSGELFF. CDR3 DNA: TGTGCCAGCAGCCCCGCGGGACTAGCGGGAGTTTCCGGGGAGCTGTTTTTT. Full variable domain (remainder filled in from reference TRBV7-6 and TRBJ2-2): GAGVSQSPRYKVTKRGQDVALRCDPISGHVSLYWYRQALGQGPEFLTYFNYEAQQDKSGLPNDRFSAERPEGSISTLTIQRTEQRDSAMYRCASSPAGLAGVSGELFFGEGSRLTVL.

This rearrangement joins TRBV19 to TRBJ1-2, with 7 bases that match TRBD1. The CDR3 length is 15 residues. V shed 6 bases, J shed 2 bases, and the junction held 9 bases outside the gene matches. CDR1 and CDR2 (germline): LNHDA, SQIVND (reference sequence). The CDR3 nucleotides are TGTGCCAGTAGAAAAGGGACAGCCGACAACTATGGCTACACCTTC. Translation gives CASRKGTADNYGYTF.

This clone came up a few times. The V call is TRBV11-3, the J call TRBJ2-1; 8 nucleotides match TRBD1. Losses at the gene ends were 7 bases for V and 7 bases for J; bases not matched to a gene: 9. Germline-derived CDR1 and CDR2 are SGHNT and YENEEA. The length of the CDR3 is 14 residues. The CDR3 DNA reads as TGTGCCAGCAACGACCAGGGGGCAGCTAATGAGCAGTTCTTC. Its translation: CASNDQGAANEQFF.

The CDR3 spells CASSLGVTGELFF. The CDR3 coding sequence is TGCGCCAGCAGCTTAGGAGTGACCGGGGAGCTGTTTTTT. This rearrangement joins TRBV5-1 to TRBJ2-2; D gene unclear. This CDR3 has 13 residues. From germline, CDR1 is SGHRS and CDR2 YFSETQ. Deletions cut 2 bases from V and 5 bases from J, with 7 bases between. Using reference TRBV5-1 and TRBJ2-2 for the parts outside the CDR3, the full variable domain is KAGVTQTPRYLIKTRGQQVTLSCSPISGHRSVSWYQQTPGQGLQFLFEYFSETQRNKGNFPGRFSGRQFSNSRSEMNVSTLELGDSALYLCASSLGVTGELFFGEGSRLTVL.

The rearrangement joins TRBV28 to TRBJ1-1, with D unresolved. Trimming stripped 4 bases from V and 8 bases from J, with 11 bases between. In germline, CDR1 is MDHEN, CDR2 SYDVKM. The CDR3 sequence is 12 residues long. CDR3 residues: CASSSWPVEAFF. CDR3 DNA sequence: TGTGCCAGCAGTTCCTGGCCAGTCGAAGCTTTCTTT.

The V gene is TRBV5-4, the J gene TRBJ2-1; TRBD2 might be the D (7 bases). V lost 0 bases and J lost 6, with 19 bases in between. Germline CDR1 SGHNT, CDR2 YYREEE (reference sequence). This CDR3 is built from 17 residues. The CDR3 region has the DNA TGTGCCAGCAGCTTGGGAAGAGGGGGGGTTCGGATCAATGAGCAGTTCTTC. It is translated as CASSLGRGGVRINEQFF.

This rearrangement joins TRBV6-6 to TRBJ2-7, with D unclear. Germline CDR1 and CDR2: MNHNY and SVGAGI (reference sequence). CDR3 length equals 13 residues. Trimming took 5 bases from V and 1 from J, leaving 9 bases between them. In DNA, the CDR3 is TGTGCCAGCAGTGCACAATTTTCCTACGAGCAGTACGTC. This translates into CASSAQFSYEQYV.

This chain connects TRBV19 to TRBJ1-1; D not resolved. V was cut by 1 base and J by 4 bases, with 7 bases left in between. The CDR3 has 13 amino acids. Per germline, CDR1 LNHDA and CDR2 SQIVND (reference sequence). The CDR3 reads CASSIAGGTEAFF. The CDR3 DNA reads TGTGCCAGTAGTATAGCGGGTGGCACTGAAGCTTTCTTT.

J is TRBJ1-6 and V is TRBV7-2, with 7 bases fitting TRBD1. After removal of 6 bases from V and 6 bases from J, the junction contained 5 bases not matched to a gene. The CDR3 contains 14 residues. Germline CDR1 is SGHTA and CDR2 is FQGNSA. CDR3 sequence (DNA): TGTGCCAGCAGATTGACAGGGACTAATTCACCCCTCCACTTT. Its protein product is CASRLTGTNSPLHF.

The chain is built from TRBV27 and TRBJ2-3; TRBD2 agrees at 8 bases. Germline-derived CDR1 and CDR2 are MNHEY and SMNVEV (reference sequence). The CDR3 runs 16 residues. V lost 4 bases, J lost 2 bases, and 8 bases stayed unmatched. The CDR3 loop reads CASSSRGGALTDTQYF. CDR3 DNA sequence: TGTGCCAGCAGTTCTCGGGGGGGGGCCCTCACAGATACGCAGTATTTT.

The CDR3 DNA reads as TGTGCCAGCAGCTTAGCCGGGGGTGACAATCAGCCCCAGCATTTT. Its protein is CASSLAGGDNQPQHF. The chain carries TRBV7-2 and TRBJ1-5, with D maybe TRBD1 (5 bases). Trimming removed 0 bases from V and 3 bases from J, with 9 bases in between. The CDR3 runs 15 residues. Germline V gene sequence: CDR1 SGHTA, CDR2 FQGNSA.

The chain is built from TRBV10-3 and TRBJ1-2, with TRBD1 matching 7 bases. This CDR3 region has 15 residues. Per the germline V gene, CDR1 is ENHRY and CDR2 is SYGVKD. The V and J ends lost 10 bases and 4 bases, in that order; junction bases with no gene match: 15. This CDR3 reads CATRDGRTGLYGYTF. The CDR3 DNA reads as TGTGCCACGAGGGATGGTCGGACAGGACTCTATGGCTACACCTTC.

The V gene is TRBV7-2, the J gene TRBJ2-7; D remains ambiguous. CDR3 length: 15 residues. Germline CDR1 is SGHTA and CDR2 is FQGNSA. V was pared by 8 bases and J by 0 bases, with 17 bases between. The CDR3 region is CASRPEPESSYEQYF. The CDR3 nucleotides read TGTGCCAGCCGCCCGGAGCCCGAAAGCTCCTACGAGCAGTACTTC.

The chain carries TRBV30 and TRBJ1-3; weak D call: TRBD1 (5 bases). CDR3 size: 15 residues. Per the germline V gene, CDR1 is GTSNPN and CDR2 is SVGIG (reference sequence). Trimming left V 0 bases short and J 0 bases short, with 9 bases between. Written as DNA, the CDR3 is TGTGCCTGGAGTGTGACAGTAAGCTCTGGAAACACCATATATTTT. This translates into CAWSVTVSSGNTIYF.